This TCR beta chain is drawn from a study of blood T cells in healthy people across ages. Whole-study context: Capture via template switching afforded approximately one barcoded beta molecule per two T cells. Study-wide results and limits: Relative to aged donors, long-lived donors carried more naive CD4+ cells and displayed higher diversity.

CDR1 LGHNA and CDR2 YNFKEQ come from the germline V gene. The V end was cut by 0 bases, the J end by 10 bases, with 13 bases between. The CDR3 loop spans 14 amino acids. A sample-barcoded 5' primer and a J-beta primer mix were used in a second PCR of about 7 to 11 cycles. TCRdb itself ran the 5' RACE reads through MiXCR, one entry per CDR3 protein. The top ten clones hold 23% of a sample with over 1,500,000 distinct CDR3 sequences, approximately 39% of them seen once. As concerns this clonotype: The antigen is undetermined.

V is TRBV4-2 and J is TRBJ2-1, with TRBD2 as a possible D gene (6 bases). The sample consisted of blood. The source of this sequence is a human donor in good health. CDR3 coding DNA: TGTGCCAGCAGCCAAGAATGGGGAACTAGCGAGCAGTTCTTC. This codes for CASSQEWGTSEQFF.